This TCR beta chain was found in a study of molecular identifiers for immune sequencing clone quantification. In this sample, this clonotype turned up many times. CDR3 length: 12 amino acids. Germline V gives CDR1 MNHEY, CDR2 SVGEGT. Trimming shortened V by 7 bases and J by 3 bases, and 10 bases separated the two germline ends. TCRdb used MiXCR to reprocess the PCR reads, holding one entry per CDR3 protein. The sample includes nearly 650,000 distinct CDR3 sequences, around 25% seen only once; the top ten take roughly 0.83%. The receptor was derived from a human donor in good health. Some libraries in this study had Jurkat cell RNA spiked in. Sequenced material: naive CD8+ T cells from blood, with Jurkat cell RNA spiked in. Subset defined: FACS-sorted CD8+CD4-CCR7+CD45RA+ naive T cells. This sequence joins TRBV6-2 or TRBV6-3 and TRBJ2-7; TRBD2 is a possible D gene (6 bases). CDR3 loop: CASTTGGYEQYF. The CDR3 coding sequence is TGTGCCAGCACCACCGGGGGCTACGAGCAGTACTTC.